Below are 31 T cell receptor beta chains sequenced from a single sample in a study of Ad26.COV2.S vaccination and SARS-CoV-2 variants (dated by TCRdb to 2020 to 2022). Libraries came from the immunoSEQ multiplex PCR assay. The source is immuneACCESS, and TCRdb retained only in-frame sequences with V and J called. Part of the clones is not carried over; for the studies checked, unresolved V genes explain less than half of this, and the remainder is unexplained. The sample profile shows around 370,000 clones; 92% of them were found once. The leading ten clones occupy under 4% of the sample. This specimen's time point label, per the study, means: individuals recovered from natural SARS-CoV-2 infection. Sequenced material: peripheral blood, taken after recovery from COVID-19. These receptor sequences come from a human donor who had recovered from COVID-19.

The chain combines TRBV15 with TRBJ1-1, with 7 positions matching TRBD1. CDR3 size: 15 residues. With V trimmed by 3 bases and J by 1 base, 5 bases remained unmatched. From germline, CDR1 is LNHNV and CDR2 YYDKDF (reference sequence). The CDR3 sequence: CATSSGTASNTEAFF. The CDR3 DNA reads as TGTGCCACCAGCAGCGGGACAGCCTCGAACACTGAAGCTTTCTTT.

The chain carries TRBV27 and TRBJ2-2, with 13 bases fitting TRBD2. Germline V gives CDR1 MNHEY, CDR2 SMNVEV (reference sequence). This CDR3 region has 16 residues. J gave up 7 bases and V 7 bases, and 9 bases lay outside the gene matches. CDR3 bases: TGTGCCAGCACCGTACTAGCGGGGGGGCCAATCGGGGAGCTGTTTTTT. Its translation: CASTVLAGGPIGELFF.

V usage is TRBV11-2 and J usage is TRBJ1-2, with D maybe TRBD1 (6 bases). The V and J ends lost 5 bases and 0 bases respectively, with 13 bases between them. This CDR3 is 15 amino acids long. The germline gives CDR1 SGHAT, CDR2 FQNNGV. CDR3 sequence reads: CASSPIQGANYGYTF. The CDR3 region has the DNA TGTGCCAGCAGCCCTATACAGGGAGCTAACTATGGCTACACCTTC.

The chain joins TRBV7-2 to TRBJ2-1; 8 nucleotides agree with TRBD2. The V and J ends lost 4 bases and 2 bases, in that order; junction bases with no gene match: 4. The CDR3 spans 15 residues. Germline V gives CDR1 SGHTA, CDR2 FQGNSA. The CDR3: CASSYGGAAYNEQFF. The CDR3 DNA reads TGTGCCAGCAGCTACGGGGGGGCCGCCTACAATGAGCAGTTCTTC.

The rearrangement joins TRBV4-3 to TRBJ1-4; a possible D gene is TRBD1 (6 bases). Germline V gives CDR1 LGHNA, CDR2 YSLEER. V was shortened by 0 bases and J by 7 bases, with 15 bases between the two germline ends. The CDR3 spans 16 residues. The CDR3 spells CASSQDRGAGSEKLFF. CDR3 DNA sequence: TGCGCCAGCAGCCAAGATCGGGGGGCTGGAAGTGAAAAACTGTTTTTT.

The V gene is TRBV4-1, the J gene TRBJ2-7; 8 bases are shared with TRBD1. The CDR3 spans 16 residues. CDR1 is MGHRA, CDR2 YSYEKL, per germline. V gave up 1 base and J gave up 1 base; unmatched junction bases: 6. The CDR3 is CASSQAPQGASYEQYF. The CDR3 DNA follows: TGCGCCAGCAGCCAAGCCCCCCAGGGGGCTTCCTACGAGCAGTACTTC.

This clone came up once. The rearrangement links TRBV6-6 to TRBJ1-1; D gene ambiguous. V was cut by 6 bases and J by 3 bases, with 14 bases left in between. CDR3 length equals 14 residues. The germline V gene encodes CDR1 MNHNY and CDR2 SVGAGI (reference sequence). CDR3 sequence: CASSPRVGYTEAFF. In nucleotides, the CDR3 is TGTGCCAGCAGCCCCCGGGTAGGGTACACTGAAGCTTTCTTT.

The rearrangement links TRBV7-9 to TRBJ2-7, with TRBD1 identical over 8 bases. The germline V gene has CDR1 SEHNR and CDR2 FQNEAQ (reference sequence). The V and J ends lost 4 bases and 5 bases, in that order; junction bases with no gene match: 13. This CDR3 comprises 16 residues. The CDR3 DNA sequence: TGTGCCAGCAGCTCGACAGGGGTCACTAACACTCACGAGCAGTACTTC. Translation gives CASSSTGVTNTHEQYF.

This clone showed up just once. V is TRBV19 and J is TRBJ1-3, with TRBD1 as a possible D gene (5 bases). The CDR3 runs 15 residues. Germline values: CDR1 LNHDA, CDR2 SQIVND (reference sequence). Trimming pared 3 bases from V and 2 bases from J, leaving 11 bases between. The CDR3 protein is CASSIAGLAGNTIYF. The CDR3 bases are TGTGCCAGTAGTATCGCAGGGTTGGCTGGAAACACCATATATTTT.

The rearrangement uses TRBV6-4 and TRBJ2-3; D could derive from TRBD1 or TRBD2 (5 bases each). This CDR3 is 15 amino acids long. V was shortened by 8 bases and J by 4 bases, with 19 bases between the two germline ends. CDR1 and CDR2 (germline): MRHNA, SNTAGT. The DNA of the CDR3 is TGTGCCAGCCAACGGGACGCCGGAGGTGCAGATACGCAGTATTTT. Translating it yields CASQRDAGGADTQYF.

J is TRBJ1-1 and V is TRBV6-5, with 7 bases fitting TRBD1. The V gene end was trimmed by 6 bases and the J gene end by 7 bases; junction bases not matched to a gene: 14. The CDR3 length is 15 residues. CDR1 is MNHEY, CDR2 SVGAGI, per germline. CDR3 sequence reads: CASRRQGTKAGEAFF. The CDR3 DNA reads TGTGCCAGCAGACGACAGGGAACAAAAGCGGGTGAAGCTTTCTTT.

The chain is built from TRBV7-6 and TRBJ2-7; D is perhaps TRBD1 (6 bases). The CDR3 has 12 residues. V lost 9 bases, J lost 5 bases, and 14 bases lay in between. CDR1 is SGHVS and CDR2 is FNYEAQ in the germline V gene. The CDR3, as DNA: TGTGCCAGTGGCTGGGCAGGGGACGAGCAGTACTTC. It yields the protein CASGWAGDEQYF. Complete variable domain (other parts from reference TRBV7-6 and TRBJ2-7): GAGVSQSPRYKVTKRGQDVALRCDPISGHVSLYWYRQALGQGPEFLTYFNYEAQQDKSGLPNDRFSAERPEGSISTLTIQRTEQRDSAMYRCASGWAGDEQYFGPGTRLTVT.

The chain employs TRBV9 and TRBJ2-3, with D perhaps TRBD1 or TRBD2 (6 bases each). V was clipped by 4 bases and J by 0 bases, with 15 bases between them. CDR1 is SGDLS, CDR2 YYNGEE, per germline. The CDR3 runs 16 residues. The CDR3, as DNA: TGTGCCAGCAGCCCTAGGGGGGCAAAAAGCACAGATACGCAGTATTTT. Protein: CASSPRGAKSTDTQYF.

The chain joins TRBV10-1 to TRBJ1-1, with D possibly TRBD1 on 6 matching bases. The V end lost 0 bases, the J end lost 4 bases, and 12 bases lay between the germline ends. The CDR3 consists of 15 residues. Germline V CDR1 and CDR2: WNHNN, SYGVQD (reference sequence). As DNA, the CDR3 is TGCGCCAGCAGTGAGTCTAAAGGACAGAGCACTGAAGCTTTCTTT. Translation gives CASSESKGQSTEAFF.

The CDR3 coding sequence is TGTGCCAGCAGCGTAGGTCCAGGGACCATTCAGTACTTC. Protein product: CASSVGPGTIQYF. The rearrangement joins TRBV9 to TRBJ2-4; D tentatively reads TRBD1 or TRBD2 (5 bases each). The germline CDR1 and CDR2 sequences are SGDLS and YYNGEE. This CDR3 has 13 residues. The germline V and J ends were trimmed by 0 bases and 9 bases, with 10 bases remaining between them.

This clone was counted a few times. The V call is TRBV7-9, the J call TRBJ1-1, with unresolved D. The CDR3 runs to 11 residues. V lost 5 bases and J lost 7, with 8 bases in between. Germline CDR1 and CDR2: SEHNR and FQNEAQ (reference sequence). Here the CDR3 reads CASSPSREAFF. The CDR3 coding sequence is TGTGCCAGCAGCCCGTCACGTGAAGCTTTCTTT.

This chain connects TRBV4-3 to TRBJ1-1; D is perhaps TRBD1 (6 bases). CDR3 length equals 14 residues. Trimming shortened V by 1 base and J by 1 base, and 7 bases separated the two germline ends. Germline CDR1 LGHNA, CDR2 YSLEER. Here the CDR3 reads CASSQGRGNTEAFF. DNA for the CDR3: TGCGCCAGCAGCCAAGGCAGGGGGAACACTGAAGCTTTCTTT.

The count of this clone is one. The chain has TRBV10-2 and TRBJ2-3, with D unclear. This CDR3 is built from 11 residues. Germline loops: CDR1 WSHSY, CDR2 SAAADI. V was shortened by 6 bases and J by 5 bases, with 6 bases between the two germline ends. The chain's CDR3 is CASREGDTQYF. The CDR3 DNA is TGCGCCAGCAGAGAAGGAGATACGCAGTATTTT.

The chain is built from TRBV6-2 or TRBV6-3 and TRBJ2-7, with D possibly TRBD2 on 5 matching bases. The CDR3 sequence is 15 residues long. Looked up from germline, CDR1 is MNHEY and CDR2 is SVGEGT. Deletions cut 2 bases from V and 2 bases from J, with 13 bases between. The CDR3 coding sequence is TGTGCCAGCAGTTACCTGAGGGCGCCCACCTACGAGCAGTACTTC. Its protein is CASSYLRAPTYEQYF.

The CDR3 region has the DNA TGTGCCAGCAGTGGGGGGGGAGAGACCCAGTACTTC. Its protein product is CASSGGGETQYF. The chain links TRBV2 to TRBJ2-5; 7 positions match TRBD2. CDR3 length: 12 amino acids. The germline CDR1 and CDR2 sequences are SNHLY and FYNNEI. With V trimmed by 4 bases and J by 4 bases, 0 bases remained unmatched.

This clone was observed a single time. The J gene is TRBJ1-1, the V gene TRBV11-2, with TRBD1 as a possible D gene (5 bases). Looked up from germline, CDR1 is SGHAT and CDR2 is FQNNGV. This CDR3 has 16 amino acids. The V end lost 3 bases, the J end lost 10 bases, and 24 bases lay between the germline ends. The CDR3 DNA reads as TGTGCCAGCAGCTTTGGAGGTTTCGGGGGTTTTTCTAGAGCTTTCTTT. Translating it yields CASSFGGFGGFSRAFF.

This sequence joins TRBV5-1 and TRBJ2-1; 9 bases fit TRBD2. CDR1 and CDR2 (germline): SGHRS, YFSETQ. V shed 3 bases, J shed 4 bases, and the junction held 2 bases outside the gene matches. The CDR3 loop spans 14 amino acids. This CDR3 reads CASSWRGGYNEQFF. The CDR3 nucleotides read TGCGCCAGCAGCTGGCGGGGGGGATACAATGAGCAGTTCTTC.

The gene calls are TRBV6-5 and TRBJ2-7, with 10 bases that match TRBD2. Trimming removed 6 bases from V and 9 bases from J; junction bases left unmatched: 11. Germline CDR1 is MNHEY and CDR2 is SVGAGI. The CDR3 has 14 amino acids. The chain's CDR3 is CASRRSERGGGQYF. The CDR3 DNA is TGTGCCAGCAGACGAAGCGAGCGGGGGGGAGGGCAGTACTTC.

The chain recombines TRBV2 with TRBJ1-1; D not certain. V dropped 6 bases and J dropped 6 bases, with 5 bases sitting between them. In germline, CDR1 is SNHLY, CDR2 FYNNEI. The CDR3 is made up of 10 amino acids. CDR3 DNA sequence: TGTGCCAGCAGACTCGCTGAAGCTTTCTTT. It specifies CASRLAEAFF.

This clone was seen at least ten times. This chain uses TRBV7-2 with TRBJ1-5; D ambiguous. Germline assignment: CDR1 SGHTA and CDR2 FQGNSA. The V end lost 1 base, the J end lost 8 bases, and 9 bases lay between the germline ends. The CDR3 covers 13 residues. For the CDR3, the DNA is TGTGCCAGCAGCTTAGACGGCGGGAAGCCCCAGCATTTT. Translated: CASSLDGGKPQHF.

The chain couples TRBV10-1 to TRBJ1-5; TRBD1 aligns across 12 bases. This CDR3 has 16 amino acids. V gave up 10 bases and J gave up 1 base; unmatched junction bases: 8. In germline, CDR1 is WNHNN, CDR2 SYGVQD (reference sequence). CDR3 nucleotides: TGCGCCACCACTGGGACAGGGGGCCGGAGCAATCAGCCCCAGCATTTT. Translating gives CATTGTGGRSNQPQHF.

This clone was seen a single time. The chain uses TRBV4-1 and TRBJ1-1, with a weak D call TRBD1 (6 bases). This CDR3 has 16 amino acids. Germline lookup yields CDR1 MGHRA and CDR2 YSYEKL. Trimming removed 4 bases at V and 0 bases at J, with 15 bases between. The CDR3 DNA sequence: TGCGCCAGCAGCCCAATCCGGGACACCTTGAACACTGAAGCTTTCTTT. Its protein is CASSPIRDTLNTEAFF.

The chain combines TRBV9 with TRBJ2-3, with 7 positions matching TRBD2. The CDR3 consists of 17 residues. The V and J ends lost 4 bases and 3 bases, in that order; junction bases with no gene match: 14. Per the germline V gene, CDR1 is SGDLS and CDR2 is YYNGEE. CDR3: CASSRGGGGGGTDTQYF. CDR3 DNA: TGTGCCAGCAGCCGAGGTGGAGGCGGGGGAGGAACAGATACGCAGTATTTT. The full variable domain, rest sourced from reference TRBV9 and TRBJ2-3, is DSGVTQTPKHLITATGQRVTLRCSPRSGDLSVYWYQQSLDQGLQFLIQYYNGEERAKGNILERFSAQQFPDLHSELNLSSLELGDSALYFCASSRGGGGGGTDTQYFGPGTRLTVL.

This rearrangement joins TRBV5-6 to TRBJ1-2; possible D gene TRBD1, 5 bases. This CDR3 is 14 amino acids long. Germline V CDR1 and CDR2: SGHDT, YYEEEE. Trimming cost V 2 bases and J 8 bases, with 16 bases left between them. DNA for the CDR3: TGTGCCAGCAGCTTAATTAGATCGGGGCGAGGCTACACCTTC. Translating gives CASSLIRSGRGYTF.

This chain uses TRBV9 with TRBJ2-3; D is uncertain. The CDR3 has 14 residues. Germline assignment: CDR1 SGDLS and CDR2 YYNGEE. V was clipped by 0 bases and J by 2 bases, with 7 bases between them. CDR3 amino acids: CASSVDVSTDTQYF. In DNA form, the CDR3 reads TGTGCCAGCAGCGTAGACGTCTCCACAGATACGCAGTATTTT. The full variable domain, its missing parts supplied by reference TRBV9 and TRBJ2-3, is DSGVTQTPKHLITATGQRVTLRCSPRSGDLSVYWYQQSLDQGLQFLIQYYNGEERAKGNILERFSAQQFPDLHSELNLSSLELGDSALYFCASSVDVSTDTQYFGPGTRLTVL.

The CDR3 sequence is CASSTTGGLRETQYF. CDR3 bases: TGTGCCAGCAGTACGACGGGGGGGCTTAGGGAGACCCAGTACTTC. The chain uses TRBV6-5 and TRBJ2-5, with TRBD2 matching over 8 bases. Germline CDR1 and CDR2: MNHEY and SVGAGI. The V segment lost 5 bases and the J segment 5 bases; nucleotides outside the gene matches: 10. This CDR3 comprises 15 residues.